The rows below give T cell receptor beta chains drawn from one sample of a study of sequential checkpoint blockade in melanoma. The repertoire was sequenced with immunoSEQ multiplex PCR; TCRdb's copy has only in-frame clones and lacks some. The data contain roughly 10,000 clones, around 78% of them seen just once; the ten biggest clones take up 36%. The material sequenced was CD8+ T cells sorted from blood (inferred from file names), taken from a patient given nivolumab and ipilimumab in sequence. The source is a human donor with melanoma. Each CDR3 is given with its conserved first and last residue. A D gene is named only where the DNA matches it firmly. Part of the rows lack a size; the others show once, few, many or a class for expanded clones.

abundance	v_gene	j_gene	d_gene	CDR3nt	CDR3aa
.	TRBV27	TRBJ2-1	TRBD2	TGTGCCAGCAGTTTAATCCCGGGAGGGCGGGGGCATGAGCAGTTCTTC	CASSLIPGGRGHEQFF
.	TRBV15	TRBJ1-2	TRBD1	TGTGCCACCAGCGCTCTATTAAAGGACAGGCTAGGCTATGGCTACACCTTC	CATSALLKDRLGYGYTF
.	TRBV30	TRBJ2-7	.	TGTGCCTGGAGTGAGATAACCACCTACGAGCAGTACTTC	CAWSEITTYEQYF
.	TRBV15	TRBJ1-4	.	TGTGCCACCAGCAGAGCAGGCAGGGGTGGGGAAAAACTGTTTTTT	CATSRAGRGGEKLFF
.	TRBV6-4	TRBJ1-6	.	TGTGCCAGCAGTGCCACGACAGGAATAAATTCACCCCTCCACTTT	CASSATTGINSPLHF
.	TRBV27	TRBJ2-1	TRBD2	TGTGCCAGCAGTTACCCGACTAGCGGGGAGGGTGAGCAGTTCTTC	CASSYPTSGEGEQFF
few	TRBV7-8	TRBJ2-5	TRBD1	TGTGCCAGCAGCTTTGTCGAGGGGGCTTGGGAGACCCAGTACTTC	CASSFVEGAWETQYF
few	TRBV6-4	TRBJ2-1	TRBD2	TGTGCCAGCAGTGACTCGATTGCGGGGGGGATGGATGAGCAGTTCTTC	CASSDSIAGGMDEQFF
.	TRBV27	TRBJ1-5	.	TGTGCCAGCAGTCCGTGGAGAGCTAGCAATCAGCCCCAGCATTTT	CASSPWRASNQPQHF
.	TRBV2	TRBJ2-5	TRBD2	TGTGCCAGCAGTAGGGGACTAGATCTAGGGACCCAGTACTTC	CASSRGLDLGTQYF
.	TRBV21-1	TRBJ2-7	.	TGTGCCAGCAGCAAAGGAGGACAGGGGATTTACGAGCAGTACTTC	CASSKGGQGIYEQYF
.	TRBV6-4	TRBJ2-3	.	TGTGCCAGCAGTGAGGGGCTCTGGGGCACAGATACGCAGTATTTT	CASSEGLWGTDTQYF
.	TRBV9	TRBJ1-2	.	TGTGCCAGCAGCCCGCACTCCTATGGCTACACCTTC	CASSPHSYGYTF
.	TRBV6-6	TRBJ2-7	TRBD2	TGTGCCAGCAGAGTAGCGGGGGAGAACTACGAGCAGTACTTC	CASRVAGENYEQYF
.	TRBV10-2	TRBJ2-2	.	TGCGCCAGCAGTGAGTCACTAACAGGGACCGGGGAGCTGTTTTTT	CASSESLTGTGELFF
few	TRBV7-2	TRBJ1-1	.	TGTGCCAGCAGCTTAGGCAGGAACACTGAAGCTTTCTTT	CASSLGRNTEAFF
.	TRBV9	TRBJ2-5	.	TGTGCCAGCAGCGTAGGGGAGGAGACCCAGTACTTC	CASSVGEETQYF
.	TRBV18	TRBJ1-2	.	TGTGCCAGCTCACCAGGAGATCACCTTAACTATGGCTACACCTTC	CASSPGDHLNYGYTF
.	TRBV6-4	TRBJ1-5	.	TGTGCCAGCGACCAGGGTAGCAATCAGCCCCAGCATTTT	CASDQGSNQPQHF
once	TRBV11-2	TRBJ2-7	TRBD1	TGTGCCAGCAGCTTCGGACAGGGGTTATACGAGCAGTACTTC	CASSFGQGLYEQYF
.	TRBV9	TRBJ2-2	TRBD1	TGTGCCAGCAGCCCGGACAGGGGGCAAAACACCGGGGAGCTGTTTTTT	CASSPDRGQNTGELFF
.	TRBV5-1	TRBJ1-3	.	TGCGCCAGCAGCTTGGATCGACAGTCGGTTTCTGGAAACACCATATATTTT	CASSLDRQSVSGNTIYF
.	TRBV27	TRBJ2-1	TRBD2	TGTGCCAGCAGTCGCGGGACTAGCGACAATGAGCAGTTCTTC	CASSRGTSDNEQFF
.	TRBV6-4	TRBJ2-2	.	TGTGCCAGCAGTGCAACAGGGCCCACCGGGGAGCTGTTTTTT	CASSATGPTGELFF
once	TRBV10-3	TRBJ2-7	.	TGTGCCATCAGTGATCCGGGACTGCTTACCTACGAGCAGTACTTC	CAISDPGLLTYEQYF
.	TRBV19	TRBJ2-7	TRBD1	TGTGCCAGTAGTATAGATCTCTCAGGATCAGACAGGGCCTACGAGCAGTACTTC	CASSIDLSGSDRAYEQYF
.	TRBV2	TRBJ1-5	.	TGTGCCAGCCAGGAGGGCTGGGGCGGCAATCAGCCCCAGCATTTT	CASQEGWGGNQPQHF
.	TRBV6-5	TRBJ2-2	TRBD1	TGTGCCAGCAGCCGGGACAGGGGAAACACCGGGGAGCTGTTTTTT	CASSRDRGNTGELFF
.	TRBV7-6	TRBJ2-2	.	TGTGCCAGCAGCTTACCCAGCGGGCGAAACACCGGGGAGCTGTTTTTT	CASSLPSGRNTGELFF
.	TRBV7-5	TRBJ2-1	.	TGTGCCAGAAGCGACGCCCCGCTAGCGATATCCTACAATGAGCAGTTCTTC	CARSDAPLAISYNEQFF
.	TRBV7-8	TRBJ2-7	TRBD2	TGTGCCAGCCGGACTAGCGGCTCTTCCTACGAGCAGTACTTC	CASRTSGSSYEQYF
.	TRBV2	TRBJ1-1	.	TGTGCCAGCAGTGAAGAGCGTCAGATCACTGAAGCTTTCTTT	CASSEERQITEAFF
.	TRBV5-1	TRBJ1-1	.	TGCGCCAGCAGCTTTACGGGGGGACAAGCTTTCTTT	CASSFTGGQAFF
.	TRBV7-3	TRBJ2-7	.	TGTGCCAGCAGCTCGACTTACCCCGGCGAGCAGTACTTC	CASSSTYPGEQYF